The 2 T cell receptor beta chains reported below all come from one sample, sequenced in a study of blood T cell repertoires in COVID-19. Produced via immunoSEQ multiplex PCR; TCRdb's table is partial and in-frame only. The sample lists about 670,000 clones; about nine tenths were seen once. Sequencing was carried out using peripheral blood. The receptors here all came from a woman between 18 and 29 years old with acute or convalescent COVID-19.

The chain links TRBV7-9 to TRBJ1-1; possible D gene TRBD1, 6 bases. CDR1 SEHNR and CDR2 FQNEAQ come from the germline V gene (reference sequence). The CDR3 has 13 residues. The ends were cut back, 8 bases at V and 2 bases at J, with 12 bases in the middle. CDR3 nucleotides: TGTGCCAGCCAATGGACAGATAACACTGAAGCTTTCTTT. Translated, it gives CASQWTDNTEAFF.

The chain recombines TRBV6-5 with TRBJ1-3, with a tentative D call TRBD1 (6 bases). V was shortened by 6 bases and J by 2 bases, with 11 bases between the two germline ends. Germline CDR1 MNHEY, CDR2 SVGAGI. The CDR3 contains 14 residues. The CDR3 DNA sequence: TGTGCCAGCAGCACCGGGACACCTGGAAACACCATATATTTT. Its protein is CASSTGTPGNTIYF.